This T cell receptor (beta chain) was sequenced during a study of technical replicates of blood from a handful of donors. Sequenced by immunoSEQ multiplex PCR; TCRdb stores in-frame clones only, minus some. In the table there are more than 80,000 clones, around 96% of which are singletons. This clone was seen once. Trimming removed 2 bases from V and 4 bases from J; junction bases left unmatched: 9. The CDR3 is made up of 17 amino acids. Germline V lookup: CDR1 SGHNT, CDR2 YENEEA. This chain uses TRBV11-3 with TRBJ2-1; TRBD2 agrees at 9 bases. This receptor was obtained from a human donor in good health. The specimen was T cells isolated from PBMCs. The CDR3 is CASSLFSSGIPYNEQFF. For the CDR3, the DNA is TGTGCCAGCAGCTTATTCTCTAGCGGGATTCCATACAATGAGCAGTTCTTC. Together with reference TRBV11-3 and TRBJ2-1, the CDR3 gives the full variable domain: EAGVVQSPRYKIIEKKQPVAFWCNPISGHNTLYWYLQNLGQGPELLIRYENEEAVDDSQLPKDRFSAERLKGVDSTLKIQPAELGDSAVYLCASSLFSSGIPYNEQFFGPGTRLTVL.